This record looks at one T cell receptor beta chain sequence and its context. PCR employed 60 Vbeta and 13 Jbeta primers. This table comes from immunoSEQ multiplex PCR, and its TCRdb copy is limited to in-frame clones, with some not included. The data show 60,000 to 80,000 clones, around 73% seen once. This CDR3 has 14 residues. Germline V gives CDR1 MNHEY, CDR2 SVGAGI. The germline V and J ends were trimmed by 6 bases and 9 bases, with 21 bases remaining between them. This record comes from a study of cytomegalovirus exposure and HLA in healthy donors. The specimen sequenced was PBMCs. V is TRBV6-5 and J is TRBJ2-7; D gene uncertain. The clonotype was recovered from a girl aged 5-17 years in good health and CMV-seropositive. The CDR3 protein is CASRQQTSLSRQYF. The CDR3, as DNA: TGTGCCAGCAGGCAACAGACAAGTCTTTCTCGGCAGTACTTC.